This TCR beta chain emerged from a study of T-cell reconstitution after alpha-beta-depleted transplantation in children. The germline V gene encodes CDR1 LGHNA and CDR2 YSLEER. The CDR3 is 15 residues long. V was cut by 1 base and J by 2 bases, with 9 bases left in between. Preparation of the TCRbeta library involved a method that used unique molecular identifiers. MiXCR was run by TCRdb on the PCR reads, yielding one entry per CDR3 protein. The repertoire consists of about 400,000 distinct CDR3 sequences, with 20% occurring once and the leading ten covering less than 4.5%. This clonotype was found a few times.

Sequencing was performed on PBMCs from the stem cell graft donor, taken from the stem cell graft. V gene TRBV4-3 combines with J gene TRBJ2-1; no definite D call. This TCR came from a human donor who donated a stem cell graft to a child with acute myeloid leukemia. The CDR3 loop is CASSQVQVAYNEQFF. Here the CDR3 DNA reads TGCGCCAGCAGCCAAGTTCAGGTAGCCTACAATGAGCAGTTCTTC.